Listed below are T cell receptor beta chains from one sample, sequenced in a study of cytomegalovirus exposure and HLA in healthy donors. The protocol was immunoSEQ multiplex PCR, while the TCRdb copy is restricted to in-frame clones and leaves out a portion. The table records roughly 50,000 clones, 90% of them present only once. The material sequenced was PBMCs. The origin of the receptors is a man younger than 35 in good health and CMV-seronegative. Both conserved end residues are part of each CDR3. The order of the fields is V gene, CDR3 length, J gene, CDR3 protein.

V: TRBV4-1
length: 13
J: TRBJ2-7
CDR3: CASSQWFSGEQYF

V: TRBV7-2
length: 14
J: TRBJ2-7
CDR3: CASSPGGRGYEQYF

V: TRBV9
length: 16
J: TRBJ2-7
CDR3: CASSVLPSRAIDEQYF

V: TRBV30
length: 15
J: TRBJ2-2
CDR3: CAWRAGTGGNGELFF

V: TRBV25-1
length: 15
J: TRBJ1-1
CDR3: CASTPRVPVNTEAFF

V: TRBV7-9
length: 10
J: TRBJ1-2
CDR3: CASSRDGYTF

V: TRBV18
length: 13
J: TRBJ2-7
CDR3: CASSRRFSYEQYF

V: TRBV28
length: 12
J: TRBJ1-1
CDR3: CASRTGLTEAFF

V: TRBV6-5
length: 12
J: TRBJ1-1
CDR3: CASRDRGTEAFF

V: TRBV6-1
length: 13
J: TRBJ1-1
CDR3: CASSEASSTEAFF

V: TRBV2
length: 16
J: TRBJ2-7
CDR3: CASRDPSGKSSYEQYF

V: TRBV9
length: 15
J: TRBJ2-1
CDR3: CASSGTSGSVYEQFF

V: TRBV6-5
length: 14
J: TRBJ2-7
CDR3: CASRKQGPLYEQYF

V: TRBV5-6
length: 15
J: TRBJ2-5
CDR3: CASSLSGDRGETQYF

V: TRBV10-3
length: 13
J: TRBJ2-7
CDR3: CAIKRDTTYEQYF

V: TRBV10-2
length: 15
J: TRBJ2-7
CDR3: CASRTGTGAPYEQYF

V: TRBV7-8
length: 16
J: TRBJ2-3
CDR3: CASSLGWGLARDTQYF

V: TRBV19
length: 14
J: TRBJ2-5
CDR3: CASSMGAGDWTQYF

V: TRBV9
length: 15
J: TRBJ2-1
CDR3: CASSPRLAGDNEQFF

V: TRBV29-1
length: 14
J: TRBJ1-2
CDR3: CSVEDQEASAGYTF

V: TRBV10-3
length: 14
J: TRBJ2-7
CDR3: CAISSGTSGNEQYF

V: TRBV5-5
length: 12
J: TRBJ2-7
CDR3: CASSLTGGEQYF

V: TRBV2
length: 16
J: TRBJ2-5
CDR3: CASSEEGAGGGETQYF

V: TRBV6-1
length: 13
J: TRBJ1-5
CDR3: CASRTGNNQPQHF

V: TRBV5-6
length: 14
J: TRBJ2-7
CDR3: CASSLGQGRYEQYF

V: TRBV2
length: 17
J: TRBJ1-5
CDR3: CASSDPPWRGSGQPQHF

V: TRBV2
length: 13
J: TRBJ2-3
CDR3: CASSTRVSDTQYF

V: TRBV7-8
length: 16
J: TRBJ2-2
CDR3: CASSPWGGEMIGELFF

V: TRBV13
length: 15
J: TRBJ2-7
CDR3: CASSPGLALSYEQYF

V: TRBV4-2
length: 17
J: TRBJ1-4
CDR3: CASSLDPPGQGGEKLFF

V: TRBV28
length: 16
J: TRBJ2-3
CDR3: CASSQFSGISTDTQYF

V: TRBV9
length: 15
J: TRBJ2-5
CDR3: CASSVLGTGQETQYF

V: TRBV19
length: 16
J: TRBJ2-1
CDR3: CASSVAGGVSYNEQFF

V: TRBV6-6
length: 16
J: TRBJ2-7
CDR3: CASSPGGSGRGEEQYF

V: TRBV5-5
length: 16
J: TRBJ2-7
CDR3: CASSLGAGIGPYEQYF

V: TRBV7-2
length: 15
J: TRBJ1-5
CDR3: CASSQRTGLSQPQHF

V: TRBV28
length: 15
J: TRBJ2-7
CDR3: CASSLALAGTNEQYF

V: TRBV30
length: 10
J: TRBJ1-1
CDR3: CAWDRVEAFF

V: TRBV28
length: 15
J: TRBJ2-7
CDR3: CASHTEQGAPYEQYF

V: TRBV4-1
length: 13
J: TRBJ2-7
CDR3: CASSPTPTIEQYF

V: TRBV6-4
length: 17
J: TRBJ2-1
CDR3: CASSDAPRSGDYNEQFF

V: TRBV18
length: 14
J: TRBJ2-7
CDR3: CASSPARSSYEQYF

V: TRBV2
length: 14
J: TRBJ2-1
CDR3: CASTRIAGANEQFF